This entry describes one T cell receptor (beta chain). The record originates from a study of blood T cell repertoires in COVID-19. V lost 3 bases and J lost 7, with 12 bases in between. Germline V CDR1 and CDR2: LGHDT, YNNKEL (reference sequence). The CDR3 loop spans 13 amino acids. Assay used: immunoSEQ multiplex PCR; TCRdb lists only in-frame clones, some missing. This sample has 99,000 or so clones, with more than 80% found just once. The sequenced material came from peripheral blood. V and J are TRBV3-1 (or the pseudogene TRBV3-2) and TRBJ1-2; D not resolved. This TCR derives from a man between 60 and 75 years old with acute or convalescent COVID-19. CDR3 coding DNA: TGTGCCAGCAGCCAGAGGGAAGCCGCTGGCTACACCTTC. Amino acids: CASSQREAAGYTF.